This T cell receptor beta chain derives from a study of response to subunit inactivated influenza vaccine. Study-wide points: Authors suggested seasonal influenza vaccinations each recruit few new T cells.

TCRdb re-analysed the RT-PCR reads in MiXCR, keeping a single row per CDR3 protein. Seen here are 650,000 to 850,000 distinct CDR3 sequences, approximately 13% observed once, and the top ten hold less than 9%. A remark on this clonotype: What it binds is not known.

This CDR3 region has 15 residues. V was pared by 3 bases and J by 3 bases, with 7 bases of the junction left unmatched. Germline loops: CDR1 SGHKS, CDR2 YYEKEE (reference sequence). This sample comprised PBMCs from blood, obtained less than 15 days before vaccination. The V gene is TRBV5-5, the J gene TRBJ2-3; TRBD1 matches 7 bases. The receptor was isolated from a man aged 50-60 years who received an inactivated influenza vaccine. The CDR3 loop is CASSSRQGLTDTQYF. The DNA for the CDR3 is TGTGCCAGCAGCTCCCGACAGGGTTTAACAGATACGCAGTATTTT.